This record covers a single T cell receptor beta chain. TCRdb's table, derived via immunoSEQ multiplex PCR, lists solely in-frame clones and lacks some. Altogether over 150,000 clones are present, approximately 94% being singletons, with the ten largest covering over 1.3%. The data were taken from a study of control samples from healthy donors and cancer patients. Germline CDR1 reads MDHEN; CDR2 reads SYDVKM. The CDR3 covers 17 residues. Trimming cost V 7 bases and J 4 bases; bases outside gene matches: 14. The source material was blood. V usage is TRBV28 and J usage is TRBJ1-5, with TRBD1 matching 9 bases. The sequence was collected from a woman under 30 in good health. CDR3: CASTSIGQGRRNQPQHF. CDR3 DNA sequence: TGTGCCAGCACTTCCATAGGACAGGGGAGAAGAAATCAGCCCCAGCATTTT.